Listed below are T cell receptor beta chains from one sample, sequenced in a study of T-cell reconstitution after alpha-beta-depleted transplantation in children. Each CDR3 protein gets one entry after TCRdb re-called the PCR reads with MiXCR. Here the sample spans roughly 500,000 distinct CDR3 sequences, around 13% being singletons. The sequencing used PBMCs from the stem cell graft donor, collected from the stem cell graft. The receptors stem from a human donor who donated a stem cell graft to a child with combined immunodeficiency. CDR3s leave out the opening cysteine and the closing phenylalanine or tryptophan.

v_call	j_call	cdr3_aa
TRBV10-3	TRBJ1-2	AISEMRTADYGYT
TRBV4-2	TRBJ1-5	ASSQDGGLNQPQH
TRBV20-1	TRBJ2-1	SARDASGRNEQF
TRBV6-5	TRBJ1-1	ASSSGRMNTEAF
TRBV20-1	TRBJ2-1	SALAGGPWDEQF
TRBV30	TRBJ2-1	AWSVGRGNEQF
TRBV2	TRBJ2-2	ASRGWGLTGELF
TRBV28	TRBJ2-1	ASSPLGLETYNEQF
TRBV20-1	TRBJ2-1	SASGDYHNEQF
TRBV29-1	TRBJ2-2	SVSSGGAGNGELF
TRBV18	TRBJ1-5	ASSLETGGSQPQH
TRBV9	TRBJ2-2	ASSVAGGFTGELF
TRBV19	TRBJ2-7	ASSAVSGTGILHYEQY